This section outlines one TCR beta chain sequence together with its context. This sample was included in a study of cytomegalovirus exposure and HLA in healthy donors. In the PCR, 60 Vbeta and 13 Jbeta primers were used. Repertoires were generated with immunoSEQ multiplex PCR, while TCRdb's copy carries only in-frame clones and drops some. The table lists about 170,000 clones, around 84% of them singletons. This cohort consisted of healthy bone marrow donors. This clonotype originated in a boy aged 2 to 9 in good health and CMV-seronegative. The sequenced sample consisted of PBMCs.

The DNA of the CDR3 is TGTGCCAGCAGCTTAGGGGCAGGGGGCGTGGAGACCCAGTACTTC. Amino acid sequence: CASSLGAGGVETQYF. The V and J genes are TRBV7-3 and TRBJ2-5; 8 bases agree with TRBD1. Per the germline V gene, CDR1 is SGHTA and CDR2 is FQGTGA. This CDR3 region has 15 residues. Trimming removed 2 bases from V and 5 bases from J; junction bases left unmatched: 7.